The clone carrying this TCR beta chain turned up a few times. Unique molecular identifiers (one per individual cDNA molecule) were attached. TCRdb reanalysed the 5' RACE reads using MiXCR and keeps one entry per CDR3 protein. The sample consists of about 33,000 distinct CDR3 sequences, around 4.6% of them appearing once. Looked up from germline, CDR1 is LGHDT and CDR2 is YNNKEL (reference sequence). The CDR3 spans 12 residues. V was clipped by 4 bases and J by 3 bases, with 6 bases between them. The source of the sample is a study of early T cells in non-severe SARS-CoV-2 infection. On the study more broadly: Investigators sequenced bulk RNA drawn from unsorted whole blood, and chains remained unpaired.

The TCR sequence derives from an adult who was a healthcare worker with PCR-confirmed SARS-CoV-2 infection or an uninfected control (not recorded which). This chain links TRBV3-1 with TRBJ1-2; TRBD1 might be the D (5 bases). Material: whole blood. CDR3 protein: CASSLQDYGYTF. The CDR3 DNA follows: TGTGCCAGCAGCCTACAGGACTATGGCTACACCTTC.